Listed here are 28 T cell receptor beta chains from one sample, sequenced in a study of blood T cell repertoires in COVID-19. Sequencing was performed with immunoSEQ multiplex PCR; in TCRdb, only in-frame clones are kept and a portion is missing. The data hold around 100,000 clones, with approximately 87% observed a single time. Sequencing was carried out using peripheral blood. The receptor source for this set is a human donor in a cohort sampled during active COVID-19.

This clone was counted a single time. The gene calls are TRBV10-3 and TRBJ2-1; TRBD1 agrees at 12 bases. Germline CDR1 ENHRY, CDR2 SYGVKD. After removal of 0 bases from V and 8 bases from J, the junction contained 8 bases not matched to a gene. This CDR3 has 17 residues. Here the CDR3 reads CAISESKGTGGFYEQFF. The CDR3 nucleotides read TGTGCCATCAGTGAGTCGAAGGGGACAGGGGGCTTTTATGAGCAGTTCTTC.

This chain links TRBV5-1 with TRBJ1-3; 7 bases are a match to TRBD1. The junction had 14 bases not matched to a gene; V was cut back by 2 bases and J by 0 bases. Per the germline V gene, CDR1 is SGHRS and CDR2 is YFSETQ. This CDR3 comprises 19 residues. This CDR3 reads CASSLRSGQVLSSGNTIYF. CDR3 bases: TGCGCCAGCAGCTTACGATCAGGACAGGTTTTGAGCTCTGGAAACACCATATATTTT.

V gene TRBV6-5 combines with J gene TRBJ1-2; perhaps TRBD1 as D (5 bases). Germline CDR1 MNHEY, CDR2 SVGAGI. Trimming stripped 8 bases from V and 4 bases from J, with 20 bases between. This CDR3 contains 15 residues. Written as DNA, the CDR3 is TGTGCCAGCGCGTCCGGGGGGGAAGGGAGCTATGGCTACACCTTC. It encodes CASASGGEGSYGYTF.

The CDR3 loop reads CASSPWQGADTQYF. The DNA for the CDR3 is TGTGCCAGCAGCCCCTGGCAAGGGGCAGATACGCAGTATTTT. V usage is TRBV7-9 and J usage is TRBJ2-3; TRBD1 is a possible D gene (5 bases). The CDR3 contains 14 residues. Per the germline V gene, CDR1 is SEHNR and CDR2 is FQNEAQ (reference sequence). Trimming left V 5 bases short and J 4 bases short, with 13 bases between. Using reference TRBV7-9 and TRBJ2-3 for the parts outside the CDR3, the full variable domain is DTGVSQNPRHKITKRGQNVTFRCDPISEHNRLYWYRQTLGQGPEFLTYFQNEAQLEKSRLLSDRFSAERPKGSFSTLEIQRTEQGDSAMYLCASSPWQGADTQYFGPGTRLTVL.

This clone appeared a few times. The chain uses TRBV12-5 and TRBJ1-3; TRBD1 matches 10 bases. This CDR3 has 15 amino acids. CDR1 LGHNT and CDR2 FRNRAP come from the germline V gene. V dropped 5 bases and J dropped 5; count of bases not matched to a gene: 6. In DNA form, the CDR3 reads TGTGCTAGTGGTCTCGGGGACAGGGGAAGAAACACCATATATTTT. Encoded protein: CASGLGDRGRNTIYF.

This clone was seen only a few times. The rearrangement uses TRBV19 and TRBJ1-2, with 8 bases that match TRBD1. The J segment lost 7 bases and the V segment lost 4 bases, leaving 8 bases of the junction unmatched. The CDR3 runs 14 residues. CDR1 is LNHDA, CDR2 SQIVND, per germline (reference sequence). The CDR3 DNA reads TGTGCCAGTAGTACCCGGGACAGGTCAAGTGGCTACACCTTC. Translating it yields CASSTRDRSSGYTF.

The rearrangement uses TRBV7-2 and TRBJ2-2; a weak D match, TRBD2 (5 bases). The germline V gene has CDR1 SGHTA and CDR2 FQGNSA. CDR3 length: 14 residues. The V gene lost 0 bases and the J gene lost 7 bases, with 9 bases spanning the gap. CDR3 loop: CASSLARAGGELFF. The DNA for the CDR3 is TGTGCCAGCAGCTTAGCAAGGGCGGGCGGGGAGCTGTTTTTT. Full variable domain (remainder filled in from reference TRBV7-2 and TRBJ2-2): GAGVSQSPSNKVTEKGKDVELRCDPISGHTALYWYRQSLGQGLEFLIYFQGNSAPDKSGLPSDRFSAERTGGSVSTLTIQRTQQEDSAVYLCASSLARAGGELFFGEGSRLTVL.

The V and J genes are TRBV12-3 or TRBV12-4 and TRBJ2-5, with D possibly being TRBD2 (6 bases). V was clipped by 6 bases and J by 5 bases, with 13 bases between them. The CDR3 runs to 13 residues. CDR3 loop: CASSRLERETQYF. The CDR3 nucleotides read TGTGCCAGCAGCCGACTAGAACGGGAGACCCAGTACTTC.

The gene calls are TRBV18 and TRBJ2-2; 9 bases line up with TRBD1. The CDR3 totals 15 residues. CDR1 and CDR2 from the germline V gene are KGHSH and LQKENI. V was clipped by 3 bases and J by 3 bases; unmatched bases: 2. The CDR3: CASSPRQGDTGELFF. CDR3 bases: TGTGCCAGCTCACCGAGACAGGGGGACACCGGGGAGCTGTTTTTT.

The rearrangement links TRBV6-5 to TRBJ1-1, with 8 nucleotides matching TRBD1. There are 14 residues in the CDR3. Germline V gives CDR1 MNHEY, CDR2 SVGAGI. Trimming at V came to 6 bases and at J to 2 bases, leaving 5 bases not matched to a gene. In nucleotides, the CDR3 is TGTGCCAGCAGGCCGACAGGGGACAACACTGAAGCTTTCTTT. Its translation is CASRPTGDNTEAFF.

The V gene is TRBV12-2, the J gene TRBJ1-3. TRBV12-2 is shown as a pseudogene. The CDR3 consists of 17 residues. CDR3 nucleotide sequence: TGTGCAAGTCGCTTGAGGGTTGAAAATCTCTCTGGAAACACCATATATTTT. Translating it yields CASRLRVENLSGNTIYF.

V usage is TRBV4-3 and J usage is TRBJ2-1, with 7 bases fitting TRBD2. After removal of 0 bases from V and 8 bases from J, the junction contained 10 bases not matched to a gene. Germline V gene data show CDR1 as LGHNA and CDR2 as YSLEER. This CDR3 is built from 16 residues. The CDR3, as DNA: TGCGCCAGCAGCCAAGATGTCATAGCGGGCGTTGATGAGCAGTTCTTC. Amino acids: CASSQDVIAGVDEQFF.

The table lists this clone with a count of one. The rearrangement uses TRBV6-5 and TRBJ2-7; 9 bases are shared with TRBD2. CDR3 length: 15 amino acids. Germline V CDR1 and CDR2: MNHEY, SVGAGI. V shed 7 bases and J 5 bases; nucleotides not matched to a gene: 12. As DNA, the CDR3 is TGTGCCAGCACGCCAGGGATAGCGGGAGAGAACGAGCAGTACTTC. As protein: CASTPGIAGENEQYF.

The CDR3 DNA reads as TGTGCCAGCAGCCTGGACATATCTAACTATGGCTACACCTTC. Protein: CASSLDISNYGYTF. The gene calls are TRBV7-2 and TRBJ1-2; TRBD1 is a possible D gene (5 bases). The V end was cut by 5 bases, the J end by 0 bases, with 10 bases between. The CDR3 totals 14 residues. CDR1 SGHTA and CDR2 FQGNSA come from the germline V gene.

The V gene is TRBV9, the J gene TRBJ2-7; 8 bases are a match to TRBD2. V shed 0 bases, J shed 2 bases, and the junction held 10 bases outside the gene matches. This CDR3 region has 17 residues. Germline CDR1 is SGDLS and CDR2 is YYNGEE. The CDR3 bases are TGTGCCAGCAGCGTAGCGGGGGGGCATTCTATACCCTACGAGCAGTACTTC. Amino acid sequence: CASSVAGGHSIPYEQYF.

This clone was counted a single time. The chain combines TRBV6-5 with TRBJ2-7; tentative D call: TRBD1 (6 bases). Germline V gene lookup returns CDR1 MNHEY and CDR2 SVGAGI. The CDR3 is 12 amino acids. Trimming took 10 bases from V and 4 from J, leaving 14 bases between them. The CDR3: CATIWQGYEQYF. CDR3 DNA sequence: TGTGCCACCATTTGGCAGGGGTACGAGCAGTACTTC.

The V and J genes are TRBV19 and TRBJ1-5, with D hard to call. The CDR3 runs 12 residues. Germline values: CDR1 LNHDA, CDR2 SQIVND (reference sequence). V was trimmed by 5 bases and J by 0 bases, leaving 2 bases between them. In nucleotides, the CDR3 is TGTGCCAGTAGTCGTAGCAATCAGCCCCAGCATTTT. This encodes CASSRSNQPQHF.

The chain couples TRBV5-8 to TRBJ2-7; 7 nucleotides agree with TRBD2. The V segment lost 4 bases and the J segment 0 bases; nucleotides outside the gene matches: 10. Germline assignment: CDR1 SGHTS and CDR2 YDEGEE. The CDR3 has 16 residues. This CDR3 is CASSPGGGISSYEQYF. DNA of the CDR3: TGTGCCAGCAGCCCGGGAGGCGGGATTAGCTCCTACGAGCAGTACTTC.

The chain employs TRBV29-1 and TRBJ2-2; no clear D. The length of the CDR3 is 14 residues. Per germline, CDR1 SQVTM and CDR2 ANQGSEA. V was pared by 2 bases and J by 1 base, with 8 bases between. CDR3 DNA: TGCAGCGTTGAACCCCGACTGAACACCGGGGAGCTGTTTTTT. It translates to CSVEPRLNTGELFF.

V is TRBV24-1 and J is TRBJ2-4, with D perhaps TRBD1 (6 bases). The CDR3 runs 18 residues. Germline V CDR1 and CDR2: KGHDR, SFDVKD. Between the trimmed V and J ends, which lost 2 bases and 2 bases, there was a span of 18 bases. CDR3 protein: CATSDSVPGEITKNIQYF. DNA for the CDR3: TGTGCCACCAGTGATTCGGTCCCAGGGGAAATAACCAAAAACATTCAGTACTTC.

The chain employs TRBV3-1 (or the pseudogene TRBV3-2) and TRBJ2-7; 10 bases match TRBD2. With V trimmed by 6 bases and J by 4 bases, 6 bases remained unmatched. Germline loops: CDR1 LGHDT, CDR2 YNNKEL (reference sequence). The CDR3 contains 14 residues. This CDR3 reads CASSPGTSVYEQYF. The CDR3 DNA reads TGTGCCAGCAGTCCCGGGACTAGCGTGTACGAGCAGTACTTC.

This clone was detected only once. The rearrangement links TRBV10-3 to TRBJ2-3; 8 nucleotides align to TRBD2. This CDR3 comprises 13 residues. Germline-derived CDR1 and CDR2 are ENHRY and SYGVKD. The trim removed 10 bases at V and 3 bases at J, leaving 6 bases unmatched. The CDR3: CATQRGITDTQYF. CDR3 nucleotides: TGTGCCACCCAGCGGGGGATTACAGATACGCAGTATTTT.

CDR3 region: CASSPVQGVGTEAFF. The CDR3 nucleotides are TGTGCCAGCTCACCAGTCCAGGGGGTGGGCACTGAAGCTTTCTTT. The rearrangement joins TRBV18 to TRBJ1-1; 7 bases are a match to TRBD1. Germline V gene data show CDR1 as KGHSH and CDR2 as LQKENI. The CDR3 extends over 15 amino acids. With V trimmed by 2 bases and J by 4 bases, 7 bases remained unmatched. Full variable domain (missing parts from reference TRBV18 and TRBJ1-1): NAGVMQNPRHLVRRRGQEARLRCSPMKGHSHVYWYRQLPEEGLKFMVYLQKENIIDESGMPKERFSAEFPKEGPSILRIQQVVRGDSAAYFCASSPVQGVGTEAFFGQGTRLTVV.

This chain uses TRBV7-2 with TRBJ2-7; 12 positions match TRBD2. The CDR3 loop spans 16 amino acids. The germline CDR1 and CDR2 sequences are SGHTA and FQGNSA. Germline trimming cut 0 bases from V and 7 bases from J; bases unmatched to any gene: 7. The CDR3, as DNA: TGTGCCAGCAGCTTAGCCACTAGCGGGGGGCGATGGGAGCAGTACTTC. Translated, it gives CASSLATSGGRWEQYF. Combining the CDR3 with reference TRBV7-2 and TRBJ2-7 gives the whole variable domain GAGVSQSPSNKVTEKGKDVELRCDPISGHTALYWYRQSLGQGLEFLIYFQGNSAPDKSGLPSDRFSAERTGGSVSTLTIQRTQQEDSAVYLCASSLATSGGRWEQYFGPGTRLTVT.

This clone appeared once. CDR3 in amino acids: CASSNRGPGYTF. The CDR3, as DNA: TGTGCCAGCAGCAACAGGGGGCCTGGCTACACCTTC. This chain uses TRBV3-1 (or the pseudogene TRBV3-2) with TRBJ1-2; 9 bases are a match to TRBD1. CDR1 LGHDT and CDR2 YNNKEL come from the germline V gene (reference sequence). The CDR3 length is 12 residues. V lost 5 bases, J lost 7 bases, and 2 bases stayed unmatched.

This chain connects TRBV4-3 to TRBJ2-7; D unclear. The CDR3 length is 15 residues. The germline CDR1 and CDR2 sequences are LGHNA and YSLEER. The ends were cut back, 0 bases at V and 0 bases at J, with 9 bases in the middle. This chain's CDR3 is CASSQDRVSSYEQYF. DNA for the CDR3: TGCGCCAGCAGCCAAGATCGGGTTAGCTCCTACGAGCAGTACTTC.

This rearrangement joins TRBV7-2 to TRBJ1-2; the match to TRBD1 covers 8 bases. The CDR3 loop spans 15 amino acids. V dropped 4 bases and J dropped 3; count of bases not matched to a gene: 7. Germline V gives CDR1 SGHTA, CDR2 FQGNSA. For the CDR3, the DNA is TGTGCCAGCAGCTCTGGCTCGACAGGGGACTATGGCTACACCTTC. Amino acids: CASSSGSTGDYGYTF.

This clone has just a few counts. The chain links TRBV7-9 to TRBJ2-3; 12 nucleotides match TRBD2. Trimming removed 4 bases from V and 0 bases from J; junction bases left unmatched: 8. The CDR3 is 18 residues long. From germline, CDR1 is SEHNR and CDR2 FQNEAQ (reference sequence). For the CDR3, the DNA is TGTGCCAGCAGCTCTAGACTAGCGGGGGCCTCAAGCACAGATACGCAGTATTTT. Its protein is CASSSRLAGASSTDTQYF.